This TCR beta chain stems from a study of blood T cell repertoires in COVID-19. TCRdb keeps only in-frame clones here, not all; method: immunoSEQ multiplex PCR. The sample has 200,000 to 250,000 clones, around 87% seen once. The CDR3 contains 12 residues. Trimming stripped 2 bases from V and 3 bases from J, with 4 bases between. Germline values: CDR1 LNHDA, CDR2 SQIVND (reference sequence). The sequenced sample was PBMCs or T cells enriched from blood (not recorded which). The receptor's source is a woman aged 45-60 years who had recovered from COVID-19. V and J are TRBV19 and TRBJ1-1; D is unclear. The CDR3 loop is CASSIQDTEAFF. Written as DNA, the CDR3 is TGTGCCAGTAGTATACAGGACACTGAAGCTTTCTTT.